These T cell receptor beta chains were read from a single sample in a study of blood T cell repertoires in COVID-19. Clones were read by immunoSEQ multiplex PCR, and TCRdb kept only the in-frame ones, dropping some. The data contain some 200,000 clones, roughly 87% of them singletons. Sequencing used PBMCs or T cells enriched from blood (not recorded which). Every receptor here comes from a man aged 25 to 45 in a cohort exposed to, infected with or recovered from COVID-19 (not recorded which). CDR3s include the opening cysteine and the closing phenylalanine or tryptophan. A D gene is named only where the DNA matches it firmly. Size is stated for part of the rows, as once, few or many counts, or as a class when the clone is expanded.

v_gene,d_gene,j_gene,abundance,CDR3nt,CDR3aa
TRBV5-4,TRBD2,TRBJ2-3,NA,TGTGCCAGCAGCACCTTTAGCGGGAGTACAGATACGCAGTATTTT,CASSTFSGSTDTQYF
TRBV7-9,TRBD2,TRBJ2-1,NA,TGTGCCAGCAGCTTATCGACCGTCGCGGGAGTTAGTGGCAATGAGCAGTTCTTC,CASSLSTVAGVSGNEQFF
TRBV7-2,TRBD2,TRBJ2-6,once,TGTGCCAGCAGCCCGGGGGGAGGTGGGGCCAACGTCCTGACTTTC,CASSPGGGGANVLTF
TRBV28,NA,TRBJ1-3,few,TGTGCCAGCCTGAGGAGGAACACCATATATTTT,CASLRRNTIYF
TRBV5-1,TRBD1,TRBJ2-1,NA,TGCGCCAGCAGCCCGGGACAGGTCAGCTCCTACAATGAGCAGTTCTTC,CASSPGQVSSYNEQFF
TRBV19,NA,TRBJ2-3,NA,TGTGCCAGTAGCCGGGTTTCAGATACGCAGTATTTT,CASSRVSDTQYF
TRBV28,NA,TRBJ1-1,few,TGTGCCAGCAGTTTGTTAAATCTAAACACTGAAGCTTTCTTT,CASSLLNLNTEAFF
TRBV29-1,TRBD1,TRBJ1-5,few,TGCAGCGTCGGAGCCACAGGGGGCGGCAATCAGCCCCAGCATTTT,CSVGATGGGNQPQHF
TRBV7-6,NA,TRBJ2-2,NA,TGTGCCAGCAGCTTACGCGGGAGAGGGGGCACCGGGGAGCTGTTTTTT,CASSLRGRGGTGELFF
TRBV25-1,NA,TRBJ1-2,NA,TGTGCCAGCAGTGAATCCGGGGGTTACGGCTATGGCTACACCTTC,CASSESGGYGYGYTF
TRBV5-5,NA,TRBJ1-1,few,TGTGCCAGCGGACCTCCGGGACTTGGGAACACTGAAGCTTTCTTT,CASGPPGLGNTEAFF
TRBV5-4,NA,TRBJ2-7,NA,TGTGCCAGCAGCCCACCGGAGAAGACCTACGAGCAGTACTTC,CASSPPEKTYEQYF
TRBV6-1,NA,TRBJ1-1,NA,TGTGCCAGCAGTGAAAGCCTCTGGGCCCCCACTGAAGCTTTCTTT,CASSESLWAPTEAFF
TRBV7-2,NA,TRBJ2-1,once,TGTGCCAGCAGCTTAGAGAGGTACAATGAGCAGTTCTTC,CASSLERYNEQFF
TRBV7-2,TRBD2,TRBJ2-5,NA,TGTGCCAGCAGCATCGGGAGGGCCAGGGAGACCCAGTACTTC,CASSIGRARETQYF
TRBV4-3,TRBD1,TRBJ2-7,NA,TGCGCCAGCAGCCAGGCCTCCCGGGACAGGGACGAGCAGTACTTC,CASSQASRDRDEQYF
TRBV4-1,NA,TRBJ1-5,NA,TGCGCCAGCAGCCAAGATGCAGGGGACCAGCCCCAGCATTTT,CASSQDAGDQPQHF
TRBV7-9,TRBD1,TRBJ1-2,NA,TGTGCCAGCAGCTTAGGAGGGGGCGATGGCTACACCTTC,CASSLGGGDGYTF
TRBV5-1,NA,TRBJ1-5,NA,TGCGCCAGCAGGACGGGTACAGGCAGCAATCAGCCCCAGCATTTT,CASRTGTGSNQPQHF
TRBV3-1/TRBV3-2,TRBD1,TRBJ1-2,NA,TGTGCCAGCAGCCAAGAGGCCCCCGGGACAGCCTATGGCTACACCTTC,CASSQEAPGTAYGYTF